This is a list of T cell receptor beta chains from one sample in a study of cytomegalovirus exposure and HLA in healthy donors. The protocol was immunoSEQ multiplex PCR, while the TCRdb copy is restricted to in-frame clones and leaves out a portion. The data show some 130,000 clones, 75% to 90% seen once. Material for sequencing was PBMCs. The source of these receptors is a man aged 35-49 years in good health and CMV-seronegative. CDR3s include the opening cysteine and the closing phenylalanine or tryptophan. The D gene is left open where the match is weak. Clone size appears in some rows only: once, few, many, or a class for an expanded clone.

D gene,J gene,V gene,clone size,CDR3 DNA,CDR3 protein
TRBD1,TRBJ1-5,TRBV28,-,TGTGCCAGCAACCGACAGGGTAGCAATCAGCCCCAGCATTTT,CASNRQGSNQPQHF
-,TRBJ2-1,TRBV18,-,TGTGCCAGCTCAGCTTTAGCGTCCTACAATGAGCAGTTCTTC,CASSALASYNEQFF
-,TRBJ2-5,TRBV5-8,-,TGTGCCAGCAGCTTTCGGGGATCCTCGGGGTCCCGAGAGACCCAGTACTTC,CASSFRGSSGSRETQYF
-,TRBJ2-5,TRBV4-1,-,TGCGCCAGCAGCCAAGAAGGCAGGGCATTGGAGACCCAGTACTTC,CASSQEGRALETQYF
-,TRBJ2-1,TRBV2,few,TGTGCCAGCAGTGAAGACAGGCCGTATTACAATGAGCAGTTCTTC,CASSEDRPYYNEQFF
-,TRBJ1-5,TRBV6-1,-,TGTGCCAGCAGTGGTCCTTCGGGCAATCAGCCCCAGCATTTT,CASSGPSGNQPQHF
-,TRBJ1-5,TRBV21-1,-,TGTGCCAGCAGCAAAGGGGGCCTACAGGGGGGTTATAGCAATCAGCCCCAGCATTTT,CASSKGGLQGGYSNQPQHF
-,TRBJ2-2,TRBV10-3,-,TGTGCCATCAGTGAGGGAGGCCTGGAGCTGTTTTTT,CAISEGGLELFF
-,TRBJ2-6,TRBV7-3,-,TGTGCCAGCAGCTCCCTGAGGACCAACGTCCTGACTTTC,CASSSLRTNVLTF
TRBD1,TRBJ1-5,TRBV7-9,-,TGTGCCAGCAGCTTAGGGACAGGGACCCAGCCCCAGCATTTT,CASSLGTGTQPQHF
-,TRBJ1-2,TRBV10-3,-,TGTGCCATCAGTCACGACCCGGGGCAGGGGTATAACTATGGCTACACCTTC,CAISHDPGQGYNYGYTF
TRBD1,TRBJ2-5,TRBV5-6,-,TGTGCCAGCAGCTTTTCCGGGCAGGGGGCTCGAGAGACCCAGTACTTC,CASSFSGQGARETQYF
-,TRBJ2-1,TRBV7-8,-,TGTGCCAGCAGCTTAGACAGCGGAGGCTACAATGAGCAGTTCTTC,CASSLDSGGYNEQFF
-,TRBJ1-2,TRBV6-5,once,TGTGCCAGCAGTTACCACAAAACTAACTATGGCTACACCTTC,CASSYHKTNYGYTF
-,TRBJ2-5,TRBV19,-,TGTGCCAGTAGTATTGGGGTGGGGGGGGCGAAAGAGACCCAGTACTTC,CASSIGVGGAKETQYF
TRBD1,TRBJ1-5,TRBV19,-,TGTGCCAGTAGTGGGACAGGGTTTGGACAGCCCCAGCATTTT,CASSGTGFGQPQHF
TRBD1,TRBJ2-2,TRBV7-2,-,TGTGCCAGCAGCTGGGGACAGGGTAGCGCCGGGGAGCTGTTTTTT,CASSWGQGSAGELFF
-,TRBJ1-1,TRBV7-3,-,TGTGCCAGCAGCTTGAACTCGGGGGACACTGAAGCTTTCTTT,CASSLNSGDTEAFF
-,TRBJ2-7,TRBV18,-,TGTGCCAGCTCACCACCGGGACTTCCCTACGAGCAGTACTTC,CASSPPGLPYEQYF
TRBD1,TRBJ2-5,TRBV18,-,TGTGCCAGCTCACGACACAGGGGGGAGACCCAGTACTTC,CASSRHRGETQYF
TRBD1,TRBJ2-7,TRBV19,-,TGTGCCAGTAGTATTGGGACAGGGAGCGAGCAGTACTTC,CASSIGTGSEQYF
-,TRBJ1-5,TRBV28,-,TGTGCCAGCAGTTTTGGCTCCAGGGGAAATCAGCCCCAGCATTTT,CASSFGSRGNQPQHF
-,TRBJ2-2,TRBV5-1,-,TGCGCCAGCAGCCTGGGGCAGTCGAACACCGGGGAGCTGTTTTTT,CASSLGQSNTGELFF
-,TRBJ2-7,TRBV6-5,-,TGTGCCAGCTCGGCGGCTACCTCCTACGAGCAGTACTTC,CASSAATSYEQYF
-,TRBJ1-5,TRBV30,-,TGTGCCTGGAGTGTACGGCCGGGGGGCAGCTATCCGGGGCAGCCCCAGCATTTT,CAWSVRPGGSYPGQPQHF
-,TRBJ1-1,TRBV6-5,-,TGTGCCAGCAGTTACGACAGCTCGGCTGAAGCTTTCTTT,CASSYDSSAEAFF